This T cell receptor (beta chain) came from a study of OX40 agonist ivuxolimab in advanced cancers. On the study more broadly: Patients with hepatocellular carcinoma, melanoma, renal cell or head and neck cancer made up the dose-escalation patients. Overall study findings and caveats: Determination of antigen specificity was not performed for the expanded peripheral T cells.

The J segment lost 7 bases and the V segment lost 5 bases, leaving 13 bases of the junction unmatched. The CDR3 totals 16 residues. The germline V gene has CDR1 LNHDA and CDR2 SQIVND (reference sequence). The method was immunoSEQ multiplex PCR; TCRdb's version includes in-frame clones alone and lacks a portion of them. The repertoire holds roughly 80,000 clones, with approximately 86% as singletons. Details on this clone: Its antigen is unidentified.

The sequences come from CD4+ or CD8+ T cells sorted from blood, collected in a trial of the OX40 agonist ivuxolimab. This clonotype originated in an adult with an advanced solid tumor such as melanoma, head and neck, liver or kidney cancer. This rearrangement joins TRBV19 to TRBJ1-5, with 8 bases matching TRBD1. CDR3 region: CASSFGQGRIGQPQHF. CDR3 bases: TGTGCCAGTAGTTTTGGACAGGGAAGAATCGGACAGCCCCAGCATTTT.